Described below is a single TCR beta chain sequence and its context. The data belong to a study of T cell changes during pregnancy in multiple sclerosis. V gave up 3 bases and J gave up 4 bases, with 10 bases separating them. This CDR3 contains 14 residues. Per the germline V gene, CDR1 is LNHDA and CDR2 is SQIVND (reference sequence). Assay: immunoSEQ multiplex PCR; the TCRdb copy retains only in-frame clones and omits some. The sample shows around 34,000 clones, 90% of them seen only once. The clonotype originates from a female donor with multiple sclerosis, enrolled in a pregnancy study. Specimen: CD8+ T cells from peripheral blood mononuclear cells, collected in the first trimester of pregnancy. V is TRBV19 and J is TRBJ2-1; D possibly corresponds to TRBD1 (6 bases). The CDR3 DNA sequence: TGTGCCAGTAGTATTGGGACACTGTACAATGAGCAGTTCTTC. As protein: CASSIGTLYNEQFF.